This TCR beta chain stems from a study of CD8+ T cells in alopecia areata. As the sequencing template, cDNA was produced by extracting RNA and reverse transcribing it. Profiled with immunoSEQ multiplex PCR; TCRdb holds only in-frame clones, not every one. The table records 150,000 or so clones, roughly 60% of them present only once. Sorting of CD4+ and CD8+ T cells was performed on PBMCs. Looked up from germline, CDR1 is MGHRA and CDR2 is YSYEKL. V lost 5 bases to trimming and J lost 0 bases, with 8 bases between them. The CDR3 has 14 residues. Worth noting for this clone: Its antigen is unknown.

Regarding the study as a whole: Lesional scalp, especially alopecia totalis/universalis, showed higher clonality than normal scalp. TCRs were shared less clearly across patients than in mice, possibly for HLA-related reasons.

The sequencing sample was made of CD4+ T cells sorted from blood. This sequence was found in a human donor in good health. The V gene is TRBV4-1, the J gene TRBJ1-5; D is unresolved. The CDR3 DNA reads TGCGCCAGCAGCGGGCTTTATAGCAATCAGCCCCAGCATTTT. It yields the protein CASSGLYSNQPQHF.